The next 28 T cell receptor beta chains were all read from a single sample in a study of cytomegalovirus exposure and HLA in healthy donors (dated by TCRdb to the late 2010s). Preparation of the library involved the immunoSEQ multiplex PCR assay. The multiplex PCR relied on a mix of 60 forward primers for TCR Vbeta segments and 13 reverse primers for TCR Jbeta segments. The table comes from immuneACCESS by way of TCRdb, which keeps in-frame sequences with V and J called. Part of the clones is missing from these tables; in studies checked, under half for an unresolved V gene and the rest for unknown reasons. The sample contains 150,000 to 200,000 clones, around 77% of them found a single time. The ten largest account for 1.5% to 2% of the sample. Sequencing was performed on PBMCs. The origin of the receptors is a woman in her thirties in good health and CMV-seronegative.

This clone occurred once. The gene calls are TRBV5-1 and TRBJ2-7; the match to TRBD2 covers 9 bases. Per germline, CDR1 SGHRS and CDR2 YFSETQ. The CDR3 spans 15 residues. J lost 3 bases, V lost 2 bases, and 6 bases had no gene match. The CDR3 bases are TGCGCCAGCAGCTTTTTATCTAGCGGGGTCTACGAGCAGTACTTC. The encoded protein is CASSFLSSGVYEQYF.

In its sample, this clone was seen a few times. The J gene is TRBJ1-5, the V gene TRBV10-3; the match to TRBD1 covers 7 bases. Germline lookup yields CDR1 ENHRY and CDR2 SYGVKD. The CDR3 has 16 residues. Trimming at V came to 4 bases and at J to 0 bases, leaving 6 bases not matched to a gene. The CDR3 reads CAISVEGANSNQPQHF. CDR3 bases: TGTGCCATCAGTGTTGAGGGGGCTAATAGCAATCAGCCCCAGCATTTT.

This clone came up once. This CDR3 is CASSSGTGTFGYTF. DNA of the CDR3: TGTGCCAGCAGCTCCGGGACAGGGACTTTCGGCTACACCTTC. The chain uses TRBV5-4 and TRBJ1-2; 9 nucleotides match TRBD1. Germline CDR1 reads SGHNT; CDR2 reads YYREEE (reference sequence). The CDR3 contains 14 residues. J gave up 8 bases and V 3 bases, and 8 bases lay outside the gene matches.

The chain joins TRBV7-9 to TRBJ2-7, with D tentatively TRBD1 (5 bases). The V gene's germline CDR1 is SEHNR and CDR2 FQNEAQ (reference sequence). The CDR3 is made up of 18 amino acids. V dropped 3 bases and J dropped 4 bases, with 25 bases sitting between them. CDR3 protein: CASSFVGWGGPSTYEQYF. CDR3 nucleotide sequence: TGTGCCAGCAGCTTTGTCGGGTGGGGCGGACCCTCTACTTACGAGCAGTACTTC.

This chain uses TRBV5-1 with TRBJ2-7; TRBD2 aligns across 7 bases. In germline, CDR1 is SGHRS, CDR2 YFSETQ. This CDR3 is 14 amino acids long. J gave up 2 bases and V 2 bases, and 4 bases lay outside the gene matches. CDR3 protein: CASSFALATYEQYF. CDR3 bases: TGCGCCAGCAGCTTCGCACTAGCGACCTACGAGCAGTACTTC.

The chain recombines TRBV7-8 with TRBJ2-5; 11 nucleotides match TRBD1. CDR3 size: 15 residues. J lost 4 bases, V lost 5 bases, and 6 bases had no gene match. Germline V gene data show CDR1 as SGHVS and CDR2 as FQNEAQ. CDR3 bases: TGTGCCAGCAGCCCCCGGGACAGGGGGGGAGAGACCCAGTACTTC. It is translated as CASSPRDRGGETQYF.

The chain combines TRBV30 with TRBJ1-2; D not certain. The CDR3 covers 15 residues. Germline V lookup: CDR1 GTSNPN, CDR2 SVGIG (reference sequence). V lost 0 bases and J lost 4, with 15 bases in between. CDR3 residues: CAWSVLGGLGYGYTF. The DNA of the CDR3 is TGTGCCTGGAGTGTACTGGGAGGGTTGGGCTATGGCTACACCTTC.

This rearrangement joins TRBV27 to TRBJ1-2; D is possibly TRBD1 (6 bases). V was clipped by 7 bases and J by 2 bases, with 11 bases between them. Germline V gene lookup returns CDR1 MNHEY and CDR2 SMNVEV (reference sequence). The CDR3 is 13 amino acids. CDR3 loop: CASMSRGNYGYTF. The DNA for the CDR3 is TGTGCCAGCATGTCCAGGGGCAACTATGGCTACACCTTC.

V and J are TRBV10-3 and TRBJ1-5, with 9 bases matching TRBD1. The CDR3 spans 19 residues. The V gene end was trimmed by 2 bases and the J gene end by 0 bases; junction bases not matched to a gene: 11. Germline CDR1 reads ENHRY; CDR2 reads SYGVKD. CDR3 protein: CAISEALGQGDGSNQPQHF. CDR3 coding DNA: TGTGCCATCAGTGAGGCGCTGGGACAGGGCGATGGTAGCAATCAGCCCCAGCATTTT.

The CDR3 loop reads CASSYSSAGGTYEQYF. The CDR3 nucleotides are TGTGCCAGCAGTTACTCCTCCGCAGGGGGGACCTACGAGCAGTACTTC. The chain combines TRBV6-5 with TRBJ2-5, with TRBD1 as a possible D gene (7 bases). Near its end, the DNA agrees better with TRBJ2-7, so the J call may be wrong. Germline assignment: CDR1 MNHEY and CDR2 SVGAGI. This CDR3 spans 16 amino acids.

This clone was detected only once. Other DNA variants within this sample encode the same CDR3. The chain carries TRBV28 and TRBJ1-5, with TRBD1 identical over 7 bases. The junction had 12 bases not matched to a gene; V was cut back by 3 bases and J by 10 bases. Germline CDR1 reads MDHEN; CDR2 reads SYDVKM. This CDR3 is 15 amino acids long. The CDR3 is CASSFLRDRGQPQHF. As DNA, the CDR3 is TGTGCCAGCAGTTTTCTCCGGGACAGAGGTCAACCCCAGCATTTT.

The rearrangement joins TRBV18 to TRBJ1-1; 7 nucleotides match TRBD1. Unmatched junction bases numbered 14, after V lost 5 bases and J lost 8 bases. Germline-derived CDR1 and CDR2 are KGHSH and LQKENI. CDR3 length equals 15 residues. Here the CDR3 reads CASSEHTGAHREAFF. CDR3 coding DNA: TGTGCCAGCTCAGAACACACAGGGGCGCACCGAGAAGCTTTCTTT.

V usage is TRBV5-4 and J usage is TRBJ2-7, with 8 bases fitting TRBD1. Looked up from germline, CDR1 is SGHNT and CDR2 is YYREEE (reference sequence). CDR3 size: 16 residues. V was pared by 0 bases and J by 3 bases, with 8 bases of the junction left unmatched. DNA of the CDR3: TGTGCCAGCAGCTTGGGGGCCGGGACAGGACTCTACGAGCAGTACTTC. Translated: CASSLGAGTGLYEQYF.

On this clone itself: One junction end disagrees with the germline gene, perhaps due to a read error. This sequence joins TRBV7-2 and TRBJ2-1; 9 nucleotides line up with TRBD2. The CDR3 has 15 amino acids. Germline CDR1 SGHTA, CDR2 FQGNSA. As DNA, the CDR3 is TGTGCCAGCAGCCTAGCTGCTAGCGGGGTCTATGAGCAGTTCTTC. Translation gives CASSLAASGVYEQFF.

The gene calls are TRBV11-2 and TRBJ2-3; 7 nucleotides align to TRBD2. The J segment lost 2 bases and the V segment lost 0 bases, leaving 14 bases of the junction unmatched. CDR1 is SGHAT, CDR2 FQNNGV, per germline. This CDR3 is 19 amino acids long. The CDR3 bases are TGTGCCAGCAGCTTAGATAGCCCGACACTAGCGCCGTACACAGATACGCAGTATTTT. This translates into CASSLDSPTLAPYTDTQYF.

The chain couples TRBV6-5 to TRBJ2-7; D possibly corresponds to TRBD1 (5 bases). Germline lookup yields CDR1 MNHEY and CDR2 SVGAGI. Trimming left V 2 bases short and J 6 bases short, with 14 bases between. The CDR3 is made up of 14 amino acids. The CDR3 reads CASSYRGSSGEQYF. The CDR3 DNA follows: TGTGCCAGCAGTTACAGGGGATCATCGGGCGAGCAGTACTTC.

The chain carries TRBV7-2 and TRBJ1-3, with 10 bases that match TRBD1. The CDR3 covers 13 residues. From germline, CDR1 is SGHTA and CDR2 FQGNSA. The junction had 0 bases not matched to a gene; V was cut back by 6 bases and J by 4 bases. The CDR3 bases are TGTGCCAGCAGGACAGGGGGCGGAAACACCATATATTTT. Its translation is CASRTGGGNTIYF.

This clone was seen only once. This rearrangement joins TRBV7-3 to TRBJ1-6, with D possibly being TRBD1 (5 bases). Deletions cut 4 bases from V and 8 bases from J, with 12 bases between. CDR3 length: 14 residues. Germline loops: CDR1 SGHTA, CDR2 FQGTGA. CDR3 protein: CASSSTDWDSPLHF. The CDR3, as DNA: TGTGCCAGCAGCTCGACAGATTGGGATTCACCCCTCCACTTT. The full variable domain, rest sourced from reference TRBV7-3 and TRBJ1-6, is GAGVSQTPSNKVTEKGKYVELRCDPISGHTALYWYRQSLGQGPEFLIYFQGTGAADDSGLPNDRFFAVRPEGSVSTLKIQRTERGDSAVYLCASSSTDWDSPLHFGNGTRLTVT.

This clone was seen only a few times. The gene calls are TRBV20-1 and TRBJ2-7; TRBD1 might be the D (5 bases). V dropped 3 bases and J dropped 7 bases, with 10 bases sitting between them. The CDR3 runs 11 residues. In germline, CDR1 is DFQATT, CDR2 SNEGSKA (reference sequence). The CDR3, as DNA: TGCAGTGCTAGCCCAGGGTTTGAGCAGTACTTC. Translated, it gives CSASPGFEQYF.

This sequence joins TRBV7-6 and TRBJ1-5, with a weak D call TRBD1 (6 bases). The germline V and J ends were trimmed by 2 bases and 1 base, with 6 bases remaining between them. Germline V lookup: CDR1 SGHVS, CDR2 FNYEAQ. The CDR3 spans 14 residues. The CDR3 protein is CASSLQGSNQPQHF. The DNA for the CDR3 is TGTGCCAGCAGCTTACAGGGGAGCAATCAGCCCCAGCATTTT. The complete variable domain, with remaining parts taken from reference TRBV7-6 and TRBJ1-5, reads GAGVSQSPRYKVTKRGQDVALRCDPISGHVSLYWYRQALGQGPEFLTYFNYEAQQDKSGLPNDRFSAERPEGSISTLTIQRTEQRDSAMYRCASSLQGSNQPQHFGDGTRLSIL.

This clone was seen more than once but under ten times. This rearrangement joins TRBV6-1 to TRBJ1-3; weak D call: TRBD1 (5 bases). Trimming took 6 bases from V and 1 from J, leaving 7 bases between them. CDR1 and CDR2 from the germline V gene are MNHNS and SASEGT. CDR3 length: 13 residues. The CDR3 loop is CASRSGSGNTIYF. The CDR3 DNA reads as TGTGCCAGCAGATCAGGGTCTGGAAACACCATATATTTT.

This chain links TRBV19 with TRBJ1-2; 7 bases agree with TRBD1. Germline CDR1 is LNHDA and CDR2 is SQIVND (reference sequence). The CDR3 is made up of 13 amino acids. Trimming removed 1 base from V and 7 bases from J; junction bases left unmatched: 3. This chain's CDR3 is CASSIADRVGYTF. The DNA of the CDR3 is TGTGCCAGTAGTATAGCTGACAGGGTTGGCTACACCTTC.

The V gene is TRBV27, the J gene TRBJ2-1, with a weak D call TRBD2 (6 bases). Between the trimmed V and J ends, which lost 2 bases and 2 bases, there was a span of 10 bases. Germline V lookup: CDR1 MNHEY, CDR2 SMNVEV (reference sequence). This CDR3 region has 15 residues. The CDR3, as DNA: TGTGCCAGCAGTTTACGGGGGAGTACCTACAATGAGCAGTTCTTC. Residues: CASSLRGSTYNEQFF.

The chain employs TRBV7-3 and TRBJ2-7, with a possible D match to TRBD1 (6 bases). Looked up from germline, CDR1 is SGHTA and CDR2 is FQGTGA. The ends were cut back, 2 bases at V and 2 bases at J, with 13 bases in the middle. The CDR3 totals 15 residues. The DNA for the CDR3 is TGTGCCAGCAGCTTACTCGGACAGCCCACCTACGAGCAGTACTTC. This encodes CASSLLGQPTYEQYF.

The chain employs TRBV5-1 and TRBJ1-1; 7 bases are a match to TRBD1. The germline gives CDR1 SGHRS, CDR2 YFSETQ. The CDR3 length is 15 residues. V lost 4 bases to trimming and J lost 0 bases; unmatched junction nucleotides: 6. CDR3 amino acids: CASSENRGMNTEAFF. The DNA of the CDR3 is TGCGCCAGCAGCGAAAACAGGGGCATGAACACTGAAGCTTTCTTT.

CDR3 DNA: TGTGCCAGCAGCGTAGGAGTGGTTAGCGGGGCGTGGGATACGCAGTATTTT. Its translation: CASSVGVVSGAWDTQYF. The J gene is TRBJ2-3, the V gene TRBV9, with 8 positions matching TRBD2. Per the germline V gene, CDR1 is SGDLS and CDR2 is YYNGEE. This CDR3 spans 17 amino acids. The J segment lost 6 bases and the V segment lost 0 bases, leaving 12 bases of the junction unmatched. Drawing the rest from reference TRBV9 and TRBJ2-3, the complete variable domain is DSGVTQTPKHLITATGQRVTLRCSPRSGDLSVYWYQQSLDQGLQFLIQYYNGEERAKGNILERFSAQQFPDLHSELNLSSLELGDSALYFCASSVGVVSGAWDTQYFGPGTRLTVL.

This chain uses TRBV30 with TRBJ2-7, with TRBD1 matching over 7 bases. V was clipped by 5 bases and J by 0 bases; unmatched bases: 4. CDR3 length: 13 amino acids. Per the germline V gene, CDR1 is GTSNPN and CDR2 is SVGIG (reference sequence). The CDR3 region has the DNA TGTGCCTGGGACAGGGCTTCCTCCTACGAGCAGTACTTC. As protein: CAWDRASSYEQYF.

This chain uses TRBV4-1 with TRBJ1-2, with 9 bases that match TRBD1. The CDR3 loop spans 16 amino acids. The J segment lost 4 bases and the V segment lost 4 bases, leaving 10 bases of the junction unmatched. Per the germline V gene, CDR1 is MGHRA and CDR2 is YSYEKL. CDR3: CASSRKTGGLGYGYTF. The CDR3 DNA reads TGCGCCAGCAGCCGCAAAACAGGGGGCTTGGGCTATGGCTACACCTTC.